This T cell receptor beta chain was captured by sequencing in a study of CD8 T cells in Susac syndrome. cDNA came from around 0.5 to 1 ug RNA primed by random hexamers. TCRdb processed the immunoSEQ multiplex PCR reads anew with MiXCR; each CDR3 protein has one entry. Of 160,000 or so distinct CDR3 sequences detected, around 95% appear once; the ten largest clones hold 0.14% to 0.15%. The authors sequenced TCR beta from blood CD8+ and CD4+ T cells. TEMRA cells were FACS-enriched, and CD8+ and CD4+ T cells were isolated negatively. V was cut by 0 bases and J by 4 bases, with 16 bases left in between. The CDR3 runs to 17 residues. Germline loops: CDR1 LGHNT, CDR2 FRNRAP.

The J gene is TRBJ1-5, the V gene TRBV12-5; maybe TRBD1 (6 bases). The specimen was CD8+ T cells from PBMCs. The origin of this receptor is a human donor with multiple sclerosis. In nucleotides, the CDR3 is TGTGCTAGTGGTTTGGTCTCCGGGACCGGGACAAATCAGCCCCAGCATTTT. Translating it yields CASGLVSGTGTNQPQHF.